Sequencing of this TCR beta chain was carried out in a study of tissue T cells after allogeneic stem cell transplantation. The germline CDR1 and CDR2 sequences are SNHLY and FYNGKV (reference sequence). The CDR3 sequence is 17 residues long. V was clipped by 3 bases and J by 0 bases; unmatched bases: 8. In its sample, this clone ranks as medium-sized (0.01 to 0.1%). Its antigen is still unknown. Any gene name here is a mouse gene name. With the read ending 1 residue before the CDR3 end, the germline J gene is used to fill in that end. Time point given: mouse harvest day 14 after allogeneic transplant. The graft held 10^6 splenic CD5+ T cells and 10^7 T-cell-depleted bone marrow cells. This mouse GVHD model was MHC-mismatched B6 to BALB/c, profiled day 7 or 14. Only in-frame clones appear in the TCRdb table, and some are missing; sequencing was by immunoSEQ multiplex PCR. The profile shows more than 4,000 clones, 40% to 55% of them singletons.

General study points: Only a limited share of tissue TCRs appeared in blood or spleen. Few T cell clones were shared across patients, but motif clusters showed tissue-specific shared signatures.

The chain joins TRBV3 to TRBJ2-7; 10 bases align to TRBD2. Sequencing input: gut tissue. This TCR came from a female BALB/c mouse given C57BL/6 T cells with graft-versus-host disease after an allogeneic hematopoietic cell transplant. CDR3 residues: CASSLGTGARSSYEQYF. CDR3 DNA (partial): TGTGCCAGCAGCTTGGGGACTGGGGCGAGGAGCTCCTATGAACAGTAC.